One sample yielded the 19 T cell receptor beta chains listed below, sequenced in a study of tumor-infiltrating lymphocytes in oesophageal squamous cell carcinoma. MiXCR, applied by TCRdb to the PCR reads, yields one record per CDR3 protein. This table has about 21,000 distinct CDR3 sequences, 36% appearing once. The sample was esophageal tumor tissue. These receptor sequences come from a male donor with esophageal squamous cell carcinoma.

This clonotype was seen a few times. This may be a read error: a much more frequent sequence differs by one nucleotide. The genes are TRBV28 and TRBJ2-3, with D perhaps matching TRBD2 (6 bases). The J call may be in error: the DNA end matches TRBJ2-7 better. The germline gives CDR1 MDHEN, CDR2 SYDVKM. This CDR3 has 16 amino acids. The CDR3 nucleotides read TGTGCCAGCAGTTTTTTTCGGGGGATTCTGGGTCATGAGCAGTACTTC. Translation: CASSFFRGILGHEQYF.

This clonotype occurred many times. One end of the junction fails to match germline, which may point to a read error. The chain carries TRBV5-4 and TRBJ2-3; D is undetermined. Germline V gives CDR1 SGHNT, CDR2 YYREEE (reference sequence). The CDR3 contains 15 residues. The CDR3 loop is CASSKKPGSTDTQYF. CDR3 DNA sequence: TGCGCCAGCAGCAAAAAACCCGGGAGCACAGATACGCAGTATTTT.

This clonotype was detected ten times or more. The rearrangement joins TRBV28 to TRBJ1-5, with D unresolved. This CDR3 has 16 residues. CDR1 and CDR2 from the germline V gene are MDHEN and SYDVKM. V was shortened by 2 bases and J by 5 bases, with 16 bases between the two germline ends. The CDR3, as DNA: TGTGCCAGCAGTTTAGGTGTAGGAAAAATCGATCAGCCCCAGCATTTT. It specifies CASSLGVGKIDQPQHF.

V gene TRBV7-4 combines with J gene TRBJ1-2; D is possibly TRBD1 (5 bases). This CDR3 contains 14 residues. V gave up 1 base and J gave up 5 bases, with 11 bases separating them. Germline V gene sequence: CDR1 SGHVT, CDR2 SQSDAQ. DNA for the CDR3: TGTGCCAGCAGCTTAGGCGACAGCAATTATGGCTACACCTTC. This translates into CASSLGDSNYGYTF.

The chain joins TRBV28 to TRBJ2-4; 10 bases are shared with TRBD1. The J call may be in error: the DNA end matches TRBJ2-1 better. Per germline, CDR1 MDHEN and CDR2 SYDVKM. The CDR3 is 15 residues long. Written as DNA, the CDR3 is TGTGCCAGCAGTTTCGGGCGGGACAGGGGCGATGAGCAGTTCTTC. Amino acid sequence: CASSFGRDRGDEQFF.

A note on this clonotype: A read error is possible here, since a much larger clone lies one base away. DNA for the CDR3: TGTGCCAGCAGCTGGTGCAGTACCTATGGCTACACCTTC. It translates to CASSWCSTYGYTF. V usage is TRBV11-2 and J usage is TRBJ2-4; D is undetermined. The DNA end is more similar to TRBJ1-2, so the J call may be wrong. This CDR3 contains 13 residues. Germline loops: CDR1 SGHAT, CDR2 FQNNGV.

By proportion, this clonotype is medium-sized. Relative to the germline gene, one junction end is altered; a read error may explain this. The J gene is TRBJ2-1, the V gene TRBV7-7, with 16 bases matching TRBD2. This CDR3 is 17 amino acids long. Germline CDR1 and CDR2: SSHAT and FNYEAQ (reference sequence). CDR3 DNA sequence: TGTGCTAGCACACCGGGACTAGCGGGAGGGCCCTACAATGAGCAGTTCTTC. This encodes CASTPGLAGGPYNEQFF. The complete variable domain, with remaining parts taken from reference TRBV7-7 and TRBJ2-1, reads GAGVSQSPRYKVTKRGQDVTLRCDPISSHATLYWYQQALGQGPEFLTYFNYEAQPDKSGLPSDRFSAERPEGSISTLTIQRTEQRDSAMYRCASTPGLAGGPYNEQFFGPGTRLTVL.

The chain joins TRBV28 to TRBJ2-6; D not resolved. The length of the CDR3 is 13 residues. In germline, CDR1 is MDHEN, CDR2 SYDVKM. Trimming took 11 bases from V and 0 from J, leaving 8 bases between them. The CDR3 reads CASVLSGANVLTF. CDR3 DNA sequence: TGTGCCTCGGTCCTCTCTGGGGCCAACGTCCTGACTTTC.

CDR3 DNA sequence: TGTGCCTTTGAATATAACTATGGCTACACCTTC. Its translation is CAFEYNYGYTF. J is TRBJ1-2 and V is TRBV30; no clear D. The V gene lost 7 bases and the J gene lost 1 base, with 7 bases spanning the gap. Germline loops: CDR1 GTSNPN, CDR2 SVGIG (reference sequence). The CDR3 is 11 residues long.

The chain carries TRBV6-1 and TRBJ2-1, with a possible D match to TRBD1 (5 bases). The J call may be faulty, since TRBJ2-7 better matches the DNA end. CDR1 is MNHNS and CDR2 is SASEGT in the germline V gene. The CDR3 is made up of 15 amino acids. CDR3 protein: CASSEPGIPPYEQYF. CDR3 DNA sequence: TGTGCCAGCAGTGAACCAGGGATCCCGCCCTACGAGCAGTACTTC.

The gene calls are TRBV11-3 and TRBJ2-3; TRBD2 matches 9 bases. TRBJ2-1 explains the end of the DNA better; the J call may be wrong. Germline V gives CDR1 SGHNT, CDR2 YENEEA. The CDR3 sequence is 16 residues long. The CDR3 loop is CASSARSSGSFDEQFF. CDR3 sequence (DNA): TGTGCCAGCAGCGCCCGGAGTAGCGGGAGTTTCGATGAGCAGTTCTTC.

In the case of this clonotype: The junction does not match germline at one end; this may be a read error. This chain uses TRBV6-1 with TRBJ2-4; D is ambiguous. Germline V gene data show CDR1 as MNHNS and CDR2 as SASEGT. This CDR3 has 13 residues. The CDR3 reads CASSGCSSYEQYF. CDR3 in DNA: TGTGCCAGCAGTGGGTGTAGCTCCTACGAGCAGTACTTT.

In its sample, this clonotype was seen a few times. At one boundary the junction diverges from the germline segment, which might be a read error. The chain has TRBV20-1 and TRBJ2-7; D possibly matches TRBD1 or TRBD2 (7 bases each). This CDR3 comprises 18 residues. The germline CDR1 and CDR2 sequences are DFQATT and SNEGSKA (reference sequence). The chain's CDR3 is CSASATGQAGVQAYEQYF. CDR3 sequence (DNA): TGCAGTGCTAGTGCGACAGGGCAGGCGGGAGTCCAGGCCTACGAGCAGTACTTT.

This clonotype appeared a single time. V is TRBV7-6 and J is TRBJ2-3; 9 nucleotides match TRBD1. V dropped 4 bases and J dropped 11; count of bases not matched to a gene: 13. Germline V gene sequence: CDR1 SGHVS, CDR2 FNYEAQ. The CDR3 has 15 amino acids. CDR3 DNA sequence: TGTGCCAGCAGCTACGGGGGACAGGGTACCTACGAGCAGTATTTT. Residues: CASSYGGQGTYEQYF.

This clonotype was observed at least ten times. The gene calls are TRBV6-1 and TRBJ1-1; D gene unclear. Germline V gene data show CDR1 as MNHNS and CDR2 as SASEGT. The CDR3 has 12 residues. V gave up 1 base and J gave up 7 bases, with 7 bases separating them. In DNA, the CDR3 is TGTGCCAGCAGTGAAGTGGCAGGTGAAGCTTTCTTT. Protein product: CASSEVAGEAFF.

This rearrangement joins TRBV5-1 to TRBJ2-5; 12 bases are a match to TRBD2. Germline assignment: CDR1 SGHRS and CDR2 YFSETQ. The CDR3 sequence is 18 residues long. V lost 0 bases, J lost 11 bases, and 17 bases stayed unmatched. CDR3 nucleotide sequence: TGCGCCAGCAGCTTGGAAGGGACTAGCGGGTATTCCTACAATGAGCAGTACTTC. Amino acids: CASSLEGTSGYSYNEQYF.

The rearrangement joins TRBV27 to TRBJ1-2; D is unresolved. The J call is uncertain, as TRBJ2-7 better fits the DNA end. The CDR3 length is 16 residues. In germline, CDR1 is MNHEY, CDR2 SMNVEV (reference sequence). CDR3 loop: CASSFIPLGSAYEQYF. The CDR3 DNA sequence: TGTGCCAGCAGTTTTATCCCCCTTGGCAGCGCCTACGAGCAGTACTTC.

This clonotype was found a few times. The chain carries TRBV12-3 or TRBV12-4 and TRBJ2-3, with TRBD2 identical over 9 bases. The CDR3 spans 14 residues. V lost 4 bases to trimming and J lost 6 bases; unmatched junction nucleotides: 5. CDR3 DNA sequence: TGTGCCAGCAGTTGGAGCGGGAGGCCGGATACGCAGTATTTT. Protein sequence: CASSWSGRPDTQYF.

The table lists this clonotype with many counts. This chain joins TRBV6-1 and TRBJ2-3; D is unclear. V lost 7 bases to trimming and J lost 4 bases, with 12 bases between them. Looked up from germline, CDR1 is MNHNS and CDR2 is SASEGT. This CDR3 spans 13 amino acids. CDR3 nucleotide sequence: TGTGCCAGCATCAAAAAGGGTGCAGATACGCAGTATTTT. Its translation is CASIKKGADTQYF.